This T cell receptor beta chain was sequenced in a study of blood T cell repertoires in COVID-19. Study information: Material from acute and convalescent COVID-19 was sourced from the United States, Italy and Spain. PBMCs, B-cell-depleted T cells, or T cells provided the cDNA or gDNA that made up the material.

Original data processing: Estimates of nucleated cell counts were drawn from the amplification of reference gene primers. The protocol was immunoSEQ multiplex PCR, while the TCRdb copy is restricted to in-frame clones and leaves out a portion. The V and J calls and the clone size are those of that table, but D and trimming were determined from the DNA. This table has approximately 310,000 clones, around 87% appearing once. The ends were cut back, 1 base at V and 1 base at J, with 10 bases in the middle. This CDR3 contains 15 residues. Germline V gene lookup returns CDR1 SGHVS and CDR2 FQNEAQ. The V call is TRBV7-8, the J call TRBJ1-1, with no clear D. Sequenced material: peripheral blood. The origin of this receptor is a woman in her forties or fifties who had recovered from COVID-19. CDR3 DNA sequence: TGTGCCAGCAGCTTAGTGGGCAGGCCGAACACTGAAGCTTTCTTT. Its translation is CASSLVGRPNTEAFF.